A few counts support the clone carrying this T cell receptor beta chain. What it binds is not known. These data belong to a study of regulatory T cells in long-lasting Graves disease. General study results and limits: Relative to new patients (roughly 900), persistent patients exhibited greater sharing of public clonotypes (around 3,000).

Stated time point: newly diagnosed GD, antithyroid drugs for less than 3 months. RNA isolated from PBMCs was used to make the TCR library. The CDR3 contains 16 residues. CDR1 SGHVS and CDR2 FNYEAQ come from the germline V gene. The ends lost 5 bases at V and 2 bases at J; junction bases unmatched: 8. Arm-PCR of CDR3 regions and iRepertoire HTBI primers were the basis on which TCR beta libraries were built. TCRdb ran MiXCR on the multiplex PCR reads and lists one entry per CDR3 protein. The profile shows some 400,000 distinct CDR3 sequences, about 15% of them singletons. The same data also went into a second study, on T cells in Graves' hyperthyroidism and ophthalmopathy. This second report adds: Disease duration under 2 months; hyperthyroidism patients were aged 18 to 65.

The chain employs TRBV7-6 and TRBJ2-1; 8 nucleotides align to TRBD2. The clonotype comes from a woman under 40 with Graves disease. Sequences were derived from peripheral blood mononuclear cells (PBMCs), sampled at new diagnosis, from a patient treated with antithyroid drugs. CDR3 bases: TGTGCCAGCAGCCCCTCAGCGGGAGAGACCTACAATGAGCAGTTCTTC. Translated, it gives CASSPSAGETYNEQFF.